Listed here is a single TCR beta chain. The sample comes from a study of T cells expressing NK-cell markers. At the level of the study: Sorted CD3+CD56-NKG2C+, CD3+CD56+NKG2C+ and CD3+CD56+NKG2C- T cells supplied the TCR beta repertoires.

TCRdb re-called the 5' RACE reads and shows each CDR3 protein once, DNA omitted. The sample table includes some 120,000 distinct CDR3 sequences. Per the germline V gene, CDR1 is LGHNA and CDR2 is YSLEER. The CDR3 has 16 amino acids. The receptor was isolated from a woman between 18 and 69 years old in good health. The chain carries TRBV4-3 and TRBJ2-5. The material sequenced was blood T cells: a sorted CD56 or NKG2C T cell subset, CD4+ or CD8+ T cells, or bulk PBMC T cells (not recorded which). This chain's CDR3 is CASSQEIGTPQETQYF.